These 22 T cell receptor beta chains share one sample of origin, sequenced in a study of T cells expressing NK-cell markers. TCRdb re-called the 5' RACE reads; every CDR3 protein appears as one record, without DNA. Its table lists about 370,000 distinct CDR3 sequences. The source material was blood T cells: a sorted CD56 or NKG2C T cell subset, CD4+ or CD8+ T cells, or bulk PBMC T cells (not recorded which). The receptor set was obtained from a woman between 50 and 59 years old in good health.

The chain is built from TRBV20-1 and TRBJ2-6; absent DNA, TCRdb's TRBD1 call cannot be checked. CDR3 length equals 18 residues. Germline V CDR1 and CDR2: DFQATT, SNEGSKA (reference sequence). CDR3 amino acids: CSARVPGQGAFGANVLTF.

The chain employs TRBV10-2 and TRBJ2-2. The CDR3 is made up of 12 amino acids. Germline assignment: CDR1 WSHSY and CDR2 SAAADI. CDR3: CASCGLTGELFF.

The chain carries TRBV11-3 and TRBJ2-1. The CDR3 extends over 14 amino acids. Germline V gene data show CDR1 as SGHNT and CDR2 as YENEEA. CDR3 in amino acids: CASSLEWMTDEQFF.

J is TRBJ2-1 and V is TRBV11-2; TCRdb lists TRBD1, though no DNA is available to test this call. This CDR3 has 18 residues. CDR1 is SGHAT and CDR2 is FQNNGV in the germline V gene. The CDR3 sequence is CASSLDQRDGTGYNEQFF.

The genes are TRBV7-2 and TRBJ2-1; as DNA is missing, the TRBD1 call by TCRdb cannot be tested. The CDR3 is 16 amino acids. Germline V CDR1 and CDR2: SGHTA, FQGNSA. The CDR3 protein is CASSFLLRKGANEQFF.

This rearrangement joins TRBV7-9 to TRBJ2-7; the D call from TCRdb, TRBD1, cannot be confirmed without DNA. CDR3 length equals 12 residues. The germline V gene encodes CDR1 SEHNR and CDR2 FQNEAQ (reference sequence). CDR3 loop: CASSIDRGEQYF.

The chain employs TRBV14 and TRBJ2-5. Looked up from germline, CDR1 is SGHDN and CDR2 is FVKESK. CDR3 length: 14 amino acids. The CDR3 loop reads CASSRISTQETQYF.

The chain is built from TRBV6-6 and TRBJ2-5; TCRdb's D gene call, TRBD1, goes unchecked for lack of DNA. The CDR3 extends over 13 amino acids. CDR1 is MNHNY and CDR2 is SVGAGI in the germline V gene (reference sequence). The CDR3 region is CASRAGADETQYF.

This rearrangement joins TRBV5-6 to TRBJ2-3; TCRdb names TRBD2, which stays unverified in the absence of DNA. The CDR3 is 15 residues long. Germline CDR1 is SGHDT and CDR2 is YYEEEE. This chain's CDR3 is CASSAGLAGMNTQYF.

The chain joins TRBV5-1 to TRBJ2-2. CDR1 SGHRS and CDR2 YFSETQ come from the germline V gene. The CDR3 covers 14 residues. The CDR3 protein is CASSVGPYSGELFF.

The CDR3 reads CASSQTGRAYEQYF. The chain employs TRBV12-3 or TRBV12-4 and TRBJ2-7; TCRdb's D call of TRBD1 is untestable without DNA. CDR3 length: 14 amino acids.

CDR3: CASSLQGGQETQYF. The rearrangement uses TRBV5-1 and TRBJ2-5; TCRdb returns TRBD1, unconfirmable since there is no DNA. The CDR3 contains 14 residues. The germline CDR1 and CDR2 sequences are SGHRS and YFSETQ.

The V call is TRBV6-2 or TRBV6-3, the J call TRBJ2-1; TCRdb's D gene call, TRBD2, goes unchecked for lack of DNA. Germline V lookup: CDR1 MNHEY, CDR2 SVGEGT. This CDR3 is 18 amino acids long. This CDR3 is CASSYTLGLADNNNEQFF.

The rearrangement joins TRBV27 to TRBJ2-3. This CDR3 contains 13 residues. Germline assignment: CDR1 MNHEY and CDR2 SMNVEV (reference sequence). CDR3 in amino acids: CASGLAITDTQYF.

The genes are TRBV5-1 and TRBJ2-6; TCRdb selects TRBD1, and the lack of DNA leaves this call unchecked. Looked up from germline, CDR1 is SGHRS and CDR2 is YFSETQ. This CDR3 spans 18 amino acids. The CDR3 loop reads CASSFYGTGSSGANVLTF.

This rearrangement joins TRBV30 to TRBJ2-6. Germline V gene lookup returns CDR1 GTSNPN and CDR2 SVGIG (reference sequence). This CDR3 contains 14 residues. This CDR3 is CAWSRPPGANVLTF. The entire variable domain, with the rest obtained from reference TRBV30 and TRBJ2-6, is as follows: SQTIHQWPATLVQPVGSPLSLECTVEGTSNPNLYWYRQAAGRGLQLLFYSVGIGQISSEVPQNLSASRPQDRQFILSSKKLLLSDSGFYLCAWSRPPGANVLTFGAGSRLTVL.

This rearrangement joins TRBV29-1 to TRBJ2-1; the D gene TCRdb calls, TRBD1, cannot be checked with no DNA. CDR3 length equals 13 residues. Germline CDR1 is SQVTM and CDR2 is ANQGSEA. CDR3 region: CSARDRGLDEQFF.

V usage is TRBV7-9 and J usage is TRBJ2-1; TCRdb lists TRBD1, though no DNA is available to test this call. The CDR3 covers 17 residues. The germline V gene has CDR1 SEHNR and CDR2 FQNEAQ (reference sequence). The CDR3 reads CASSLGLLAGAYNEQFF.

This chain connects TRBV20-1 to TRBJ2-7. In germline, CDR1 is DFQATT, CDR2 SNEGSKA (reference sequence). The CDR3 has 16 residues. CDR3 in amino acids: CSARTPLAADSYEQYF.

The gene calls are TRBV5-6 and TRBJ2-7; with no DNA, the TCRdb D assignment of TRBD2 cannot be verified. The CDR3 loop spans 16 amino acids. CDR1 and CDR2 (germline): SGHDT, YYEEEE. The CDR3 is CASSLRPGAFLGEQYF. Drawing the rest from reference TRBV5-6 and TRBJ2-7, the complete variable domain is DAGVTQSPTHLIKTRGQQVTLRCSPKSGHDTVSWYQQALGQGPQFIFQYYEEEERQRGNFPDRFSGHQFPNYSSELNVNALLLGDSALYLCASSLRPGAFLGEQYFGPGTRLTVT.

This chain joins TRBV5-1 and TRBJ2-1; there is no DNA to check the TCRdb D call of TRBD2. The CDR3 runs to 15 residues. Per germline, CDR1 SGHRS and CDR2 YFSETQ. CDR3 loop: CASSLGVAVINEQFF.

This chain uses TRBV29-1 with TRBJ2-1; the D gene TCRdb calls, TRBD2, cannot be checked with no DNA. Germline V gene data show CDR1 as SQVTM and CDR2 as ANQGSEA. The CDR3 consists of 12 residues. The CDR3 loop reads CSGRTTSAEQFF.